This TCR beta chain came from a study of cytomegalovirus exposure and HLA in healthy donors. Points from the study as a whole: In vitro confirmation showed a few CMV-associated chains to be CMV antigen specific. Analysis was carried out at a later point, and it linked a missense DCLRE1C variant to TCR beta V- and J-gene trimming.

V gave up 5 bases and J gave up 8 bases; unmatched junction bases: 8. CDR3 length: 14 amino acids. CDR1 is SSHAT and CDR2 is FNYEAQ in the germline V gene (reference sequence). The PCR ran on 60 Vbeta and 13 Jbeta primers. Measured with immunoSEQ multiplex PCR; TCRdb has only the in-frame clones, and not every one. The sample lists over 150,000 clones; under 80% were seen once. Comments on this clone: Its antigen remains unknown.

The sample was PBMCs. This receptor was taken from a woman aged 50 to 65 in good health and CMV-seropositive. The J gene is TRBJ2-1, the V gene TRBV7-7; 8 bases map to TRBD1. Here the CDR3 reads CASSTGGLLDEQFF. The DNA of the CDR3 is TGTGCCAGCAGCACAGGGGGACTCCTCGATGAGCAGTTCTTC.